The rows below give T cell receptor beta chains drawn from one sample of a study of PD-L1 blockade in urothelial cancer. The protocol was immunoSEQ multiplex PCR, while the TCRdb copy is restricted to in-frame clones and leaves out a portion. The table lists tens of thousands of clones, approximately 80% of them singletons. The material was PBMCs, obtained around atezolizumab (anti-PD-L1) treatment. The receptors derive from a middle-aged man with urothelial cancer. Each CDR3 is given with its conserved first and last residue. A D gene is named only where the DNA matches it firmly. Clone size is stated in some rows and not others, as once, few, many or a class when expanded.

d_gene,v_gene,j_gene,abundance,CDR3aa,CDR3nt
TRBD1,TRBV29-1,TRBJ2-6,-,CSVNPGQGTGANVLTF,TGCAGCGTGAACCCCGGACAGGGAACTGGGGCCAACGTCCTGACTTTC
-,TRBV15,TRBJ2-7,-,CATSRETGSSYEQYF,TGTGCCACCAGCAGAGAAACAGGGTCATCCTACGAGCAGTACTTC
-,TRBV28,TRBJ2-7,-,CASSTPLVSAAGEQYF,TGTGCCAGCAGTACCCCCTTAGTTTCCGCGGCGGGGGAGCAGTACTTC
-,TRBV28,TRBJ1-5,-,CASRTLQSNQPQHF,TGTGCCAGCAGGACGCTACAGAGCAATCAGCCCCAGCATTTT
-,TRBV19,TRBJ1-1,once,CASSIGTGRNSEAFF,TGTGCCAGTAGTATAGGTACAGGAAGAAACTCTGAAGCTTTCTTT
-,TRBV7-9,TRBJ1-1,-,CASLGPSGAFF,TGTGCCAGCTTGGGGCCTAGCGGAGCTTTCTTT
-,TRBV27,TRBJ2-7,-,CASIPRFSSEQYF,TGTGCCAGCATCCCCCGGTTTTCATCCGAGCAGTACTTC
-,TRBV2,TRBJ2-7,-,CASSGGAGGEQYF,TGTGCCAGCAGTGGGGGTGCGGGTGGAGAGCAGTACTTC
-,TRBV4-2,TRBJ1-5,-,CASSQESYRRKNNQPQHF,TGTGCCAGCAGCCAAGAATCGTACAGGAGAAAAAACAATCAGCCCCAGCATTTT
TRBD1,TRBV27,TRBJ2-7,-,CASREPGQEGYEQYF,TGTGCCAGCAGAGAACCGGGACAGGAGGGCTACGAGCAGTACTTC
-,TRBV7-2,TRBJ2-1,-,CASSLGNGGSEQFF,TGTGCCAGCAGCTTAGGAAATGGTGGGAGCGAGCAGTTCTTC
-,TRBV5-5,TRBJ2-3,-,CASSSGEQTDTQYF,TGTGCCAGCAGCTCAGGGGAACAGACGGATACGCAGTATTTT
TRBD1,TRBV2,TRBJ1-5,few,CASRLQGGDNQPQHF,TGTGCCAGCAGACTACAGGGGGGGGACAATCAGCCCCAGCATTTT
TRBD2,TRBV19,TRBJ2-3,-,CASSYLAGTTDTQYF,TGTGCCAGTAGTTATCTAGCGGGGACCACAGATACGCAGTATTTT
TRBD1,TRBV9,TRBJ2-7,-,CASSPDSGQGTYEQYF,TGTGCCAGCAGCCCCGATTCGGGACAGGGCACCTACGAGCAGTACTTC
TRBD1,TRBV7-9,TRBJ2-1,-,CASSLAFGTGEGDEQFF,TGTGCCAGCAGCTTAGCGTTCGGGACAGGGGAGGGCGATGAGCAGTTCTTC
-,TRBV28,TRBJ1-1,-,CASIGTPNTEAFF,TGTGCCAGCATTGGGACTCCGAACACTGAAGCTTTCTTT
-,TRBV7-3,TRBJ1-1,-,CASSLDRPDIQEAFF,TGTGCCAGCAGCTTAGACCGTCCGGACATCCAGGAAGCTTTCTTT
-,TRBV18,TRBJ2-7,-,CASSSRSSYEQYF,TGTGCCAGCTCCTCACGCAGCTCCTACGAGCAGTACTTC
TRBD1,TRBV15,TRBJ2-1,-,CATSRTGSSYNEQFF,TGTGCCACCAGCAGGACAGGGAGCTCCTACAATGAGCAGTTCTTC
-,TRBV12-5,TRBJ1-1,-,CASGSTSNTEAFF,TGTGCTAGTGGTAGCACCTCTAACACTGAAGCTTTCTTT
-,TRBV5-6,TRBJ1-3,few,CASSWPLGADTIYF,TGTGCCAGCAGCTGGCCCCTAGGGGCCGACACCATATATTTT
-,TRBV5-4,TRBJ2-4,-,CASSNQRGLAKNIQYF,TGTGCCAGCAGCAACCAGAGAGGGTTGGCCAAAAACATTCAGTACTTC
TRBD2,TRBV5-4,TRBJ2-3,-,CASTAGGTDTQYF,TGTGCCAGCACGGCCGGGGGGACAGATACGCAGTATTTT
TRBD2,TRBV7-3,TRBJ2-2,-,CASGSGAGRNTGELFF,TGTGCCAGCGGGTCGGGAGCGGGACGGAACACCGGGGAGCTGTTTTTT
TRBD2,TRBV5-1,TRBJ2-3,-,CASSLASGSTDTQYF,TGCGCCAGCAGCTTGGCTAGCGGGAGTACAGATACGCAGTATTTT
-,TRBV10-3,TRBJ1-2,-,CAISEGRGGAGWYGYTF,TGTGCCATCAGTGAGGGACGTGGAGGGGCAGGGTGGTATGGCTACACCTTC
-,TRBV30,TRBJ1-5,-,CAWSTGLDQPQHF,TGTGCCTGGTCAACAGGGCTAGATCAGCCCCAGCATTTT
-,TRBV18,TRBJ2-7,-,CASSPREFERSEQYF,TGTGCCAGCTCACCAAGAGAATTTGAACGATCCGAGCAGTACTTC
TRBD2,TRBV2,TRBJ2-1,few,CASSEANLAGGREQFF,TGTGCCAGCAGTGAAGCGAACCTAGCGGGAGGGCGAGAGCAGTTCTTC
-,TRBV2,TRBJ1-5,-,CASSVRQARESNQPQHF,TGTGCCAGCAGTGTTAGACAGGCCCGAGAGAGCAATCAGCCCCAGCATTTT
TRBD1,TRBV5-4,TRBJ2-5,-,CASSYGQGLTETQYF,TGTGCCAGCAGCTATGGACAGGGTCTTACGGAGACCCAGTACTTC
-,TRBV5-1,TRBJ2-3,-,CASSVGQPTDTQYF,TGCGCCAGCAGCGTGGGACAACCCACAGATACGCAGTATTTT
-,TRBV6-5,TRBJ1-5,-,CASADSSNQPQHF,TGTGCCAGCGCAGACAGTAGCAATCAGCCCCAGCATTTT
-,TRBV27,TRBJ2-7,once,CASRKQGYNYEQYF,TGTGCCAGCAGAAAACAGGGATATAACTACGAGCAGTACTTC
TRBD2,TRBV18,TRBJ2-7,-,CASSLGGGSYEQYF,TGTGCCAGCTCACTAGGCGGGGGTTCCTACGAGCAGTACTTC
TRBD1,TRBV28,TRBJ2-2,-,CASSPGQVGGELFF,TGTGCCAGCAGTCCGGGACAGGTCGGCGGGGAGCTGTTTTTT
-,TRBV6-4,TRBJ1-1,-,CASRETNVNTEAFF,TGTGCCAGCAGGGAGACCAATGTGAACACTGAAGCTTTCTTT
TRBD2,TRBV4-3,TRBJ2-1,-,CASSQGLAGGWRFF,TGCGCCAGCAGCCAAGGACTAGCGGGGGGGTGGCGGTTCTTC
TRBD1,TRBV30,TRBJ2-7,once,CAAGQGAYEQYF,TGTGCCGCGGGACAGGGTGCCTACGAGCAGTACTTC
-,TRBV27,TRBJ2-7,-,CASSLRGADYEQYF,TGTGCCAGCAGTTTACGAGGAGCGGACTACGAGCAGTACTTC
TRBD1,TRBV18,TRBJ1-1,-,CASSIETGSEAFF,TGTGCCAGCTCGATCGAGACAGGGTCGGAAGCTTTCTTT